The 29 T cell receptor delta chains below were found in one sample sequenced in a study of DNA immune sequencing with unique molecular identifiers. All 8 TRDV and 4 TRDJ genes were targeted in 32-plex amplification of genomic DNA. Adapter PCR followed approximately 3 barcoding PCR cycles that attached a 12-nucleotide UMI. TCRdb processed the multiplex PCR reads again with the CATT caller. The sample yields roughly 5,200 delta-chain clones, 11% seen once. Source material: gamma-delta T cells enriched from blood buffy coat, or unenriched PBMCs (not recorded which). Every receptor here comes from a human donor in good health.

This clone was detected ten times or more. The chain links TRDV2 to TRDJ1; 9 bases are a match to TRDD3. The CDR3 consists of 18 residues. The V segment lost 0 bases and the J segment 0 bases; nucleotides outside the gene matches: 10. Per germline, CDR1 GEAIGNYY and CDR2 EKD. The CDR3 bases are TGTGCCTGTGACACCGTTACGGGGGATACCTCGTACACCGATAAACTCATCTTT. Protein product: CACDTVTGDTSYTDKLIF.

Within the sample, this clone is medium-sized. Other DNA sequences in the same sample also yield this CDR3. The CDR3 here is CAFRAYGYWGIRTDKLIF. DNA for the CDR3: TGTGCCTTTAGGGCCTATGGTTACTGGGGGATACGTACCGATAAACTCATCTTT. The chain is built from TRDV3 and TRDJ1; 13 bases agree with TRDD3. The CDR3 consists of 18 residues. Looked up from germline, CDR1 is TVYSNPD and CDR2 is GDNSRS (reference sequence). V lost 0 bases to trimming and J lost 2 bases; unmatched junction nucleotides: 12.

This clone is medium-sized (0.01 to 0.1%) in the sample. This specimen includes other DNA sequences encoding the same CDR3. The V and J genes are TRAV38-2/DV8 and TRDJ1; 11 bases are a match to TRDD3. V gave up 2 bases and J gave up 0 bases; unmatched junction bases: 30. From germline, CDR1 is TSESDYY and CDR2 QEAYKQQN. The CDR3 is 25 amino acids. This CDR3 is CAYRRRSATYWGILPRTWYTDKLIF. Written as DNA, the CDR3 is TGTGCTTATAGGAGGCGGTCGGCCACCTACTGGGGGATATTACCTCGAACCTGGTACACCGATAAACTCATCTTT.

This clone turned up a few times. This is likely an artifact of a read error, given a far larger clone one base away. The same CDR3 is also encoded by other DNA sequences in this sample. CDR3 in DNA: TGTGCCTGTGACACGGGGGGGCTACGGAGCTCTTGGGACACCCGACAGATGTTTTTC. It yields the protein CACDTGGLRSSWDTRQMFF. This chain links TRDV2 with TRDJ3, with a weak D call TRDD3 (5 bases). The CDR3 loop spans 19 amino acids. V was clipped by 1 base and J by 4 bases, with 19 bases between them. The V gene's germline CDR1 is GEAIGNYY and CDR2 EKD.

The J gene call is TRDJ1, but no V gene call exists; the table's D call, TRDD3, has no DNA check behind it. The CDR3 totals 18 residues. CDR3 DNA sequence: TGTGCTCTTGGGGAGATACTCCTTCGGACCAGCCTCACCGATAAACTCATCTTT. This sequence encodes CALGEILLRTSLTDKLIF.

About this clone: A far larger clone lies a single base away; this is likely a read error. The CDR3 here is CACNSPDHTGGFFTDKLIF. DNA for the CDR3: TGTGCCTGTAACTCGCCGGACCATACTGGGGGATTCTTCACCGATAAACTCATCTTT. This chain joins TRDV2 and TRDJ1; 10 positions match TRDD3. The ends lost 6 bases at V and 1 base at J; junction bases unmatched: 19. Germline CDR1 GEAIGNYY, CDR2 EKD. This CDR3 is built from 19 residues.

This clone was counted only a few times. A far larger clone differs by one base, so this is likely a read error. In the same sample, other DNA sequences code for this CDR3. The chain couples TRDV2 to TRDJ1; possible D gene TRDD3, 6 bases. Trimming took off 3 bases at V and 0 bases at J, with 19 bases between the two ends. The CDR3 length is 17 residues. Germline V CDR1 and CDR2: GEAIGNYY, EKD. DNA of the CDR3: TGTGCCTGTGACCCAGTACTGGGTCGCCCATACACCGATAAACTCATCTTT. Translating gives CACDPVLGRPYTDKLIF.

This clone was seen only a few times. CDR3 protein: CALGRPSRTGGWDTDKLIF. The CDR3 bases are TGTGCTCTTGGGAGACCTTCCCGTACTGGGGGATGGGACACCGATAAACTCATCTTT. The V gene is TRDV1, the J gene TRDJ1, with TRDD3 matching 10 bases. TCRdb leaves out the J gene; it was filled in here by matching the DNA to germline. The CDR3 runs 19 residues. With 5 bases clipped from V and 0 bases from J, the junction kept 15 bases outside the gene matches. Germline V gives CDR1 TSWWSYY, CDR2 QGS.

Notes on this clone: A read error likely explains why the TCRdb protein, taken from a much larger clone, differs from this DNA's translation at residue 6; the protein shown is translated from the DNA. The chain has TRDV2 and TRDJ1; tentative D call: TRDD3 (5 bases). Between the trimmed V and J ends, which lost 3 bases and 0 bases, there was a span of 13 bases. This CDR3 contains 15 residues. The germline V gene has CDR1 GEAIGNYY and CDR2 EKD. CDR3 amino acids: CACDLQGTDTDKLIF. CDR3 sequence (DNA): TGTGCCTGTGACCTACAGGGGACAGACACCGATAAACTCATCTTT.

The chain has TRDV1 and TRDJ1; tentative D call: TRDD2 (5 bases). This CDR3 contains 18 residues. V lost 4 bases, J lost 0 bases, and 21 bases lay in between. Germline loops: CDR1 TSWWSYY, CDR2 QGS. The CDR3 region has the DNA TGTGCTCTTGGGGCCTACTTGCCCGGGGTCACGTACACCGATAAACTCATCTTT. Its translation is CALGAYLPGVTYTDKLIF.

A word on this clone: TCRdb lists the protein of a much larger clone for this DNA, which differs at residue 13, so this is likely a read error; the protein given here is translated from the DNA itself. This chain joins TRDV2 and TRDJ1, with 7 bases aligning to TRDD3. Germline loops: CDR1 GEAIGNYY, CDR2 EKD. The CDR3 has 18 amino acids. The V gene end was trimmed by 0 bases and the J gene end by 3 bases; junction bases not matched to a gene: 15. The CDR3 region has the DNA TGTGCCTGTGACACCGTAGGAGGTGGGGATATCCGACCCGATAAACTCATCTTT. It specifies CACDTVGGGDIRPDKLIF.

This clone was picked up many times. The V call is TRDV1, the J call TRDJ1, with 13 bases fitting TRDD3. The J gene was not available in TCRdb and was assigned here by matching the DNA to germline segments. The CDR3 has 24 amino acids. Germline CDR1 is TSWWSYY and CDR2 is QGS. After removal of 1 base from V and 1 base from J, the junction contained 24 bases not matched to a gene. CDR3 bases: TGTGCTCTTGGGGAACCGTTCCTCCTACTGTACTGGGGGATACGCCCTGGCTCCACCGATAAACTCATCTTT. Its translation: CALGEPFLLLYWGIRPGSTDKLIF.

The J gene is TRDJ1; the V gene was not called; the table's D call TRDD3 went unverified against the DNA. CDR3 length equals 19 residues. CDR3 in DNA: TGTGCTCTTGGGGAAGTATTCCTCACTGGGGGATCGTACACCGATAAACTCATCTTT. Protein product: CALGEVFLTGGSYTDKLIF.

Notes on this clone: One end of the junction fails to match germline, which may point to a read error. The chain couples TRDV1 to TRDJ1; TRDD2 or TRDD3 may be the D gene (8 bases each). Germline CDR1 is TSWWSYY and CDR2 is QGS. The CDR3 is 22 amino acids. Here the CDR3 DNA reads TGTGCTCTTGGGAAACTTCCTACCCCTTTCTGGGGGAGATCAATGGGGACCGATAAACTCATCTTT. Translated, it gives CALGKLPTPFWGRSMGTDKLIF.

The CDR3 DNA reads TGTGCTCTTGGGGAACTAGTCGGCCCTTCCTACCCTAGACGGCTCAGCACTTTGACAGCACAACCCTTCTTT. Translation gives CALGELVGPSYPRRLSTLTAQPFF. No J gene call was made, and the V gene is TRDV1; the DNA was not used to check the table's D call, TRDD2. The germline CDR1 and CDR2 sequences are TSWWSYY and QGS. CDR3 size: 24 residues.

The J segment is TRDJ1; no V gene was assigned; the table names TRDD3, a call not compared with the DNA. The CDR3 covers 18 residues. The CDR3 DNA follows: TGTGCTCTTGGGGAACTAGACGTACTGGGGGCCTACACCGATAAACTCATCTTT. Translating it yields CALGELDVLGAYTDKLIF.

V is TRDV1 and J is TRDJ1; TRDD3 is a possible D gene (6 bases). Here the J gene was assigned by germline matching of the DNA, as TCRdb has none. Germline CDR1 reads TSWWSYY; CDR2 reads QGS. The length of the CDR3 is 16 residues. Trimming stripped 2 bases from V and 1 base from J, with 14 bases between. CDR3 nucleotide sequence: TGTGCTCTTGGGGAAGGTAAGCCCTGGGGCACCGATAAACTCATCTTT. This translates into CALGEGKPWGTDKLIF.

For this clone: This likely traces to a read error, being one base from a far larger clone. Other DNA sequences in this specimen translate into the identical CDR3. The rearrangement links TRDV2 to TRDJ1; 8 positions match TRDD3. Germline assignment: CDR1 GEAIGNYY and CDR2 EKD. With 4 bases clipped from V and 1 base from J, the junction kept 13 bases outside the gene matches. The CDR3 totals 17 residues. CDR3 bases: TGTGCCTGTGATTCACTTCCCTACGGGGATACCACCGATAAACTCATCTTT. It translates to CACDSLPYGDTTDKLIF.

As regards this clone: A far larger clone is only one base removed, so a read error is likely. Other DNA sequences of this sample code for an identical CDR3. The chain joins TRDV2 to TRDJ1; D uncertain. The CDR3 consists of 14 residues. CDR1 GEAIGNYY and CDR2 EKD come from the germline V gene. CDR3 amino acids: CACDSLVYTDKLIF. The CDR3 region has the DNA TGTGCCTGTGACAGTCTAGTGTACACCGATAAACTAATCTTT.

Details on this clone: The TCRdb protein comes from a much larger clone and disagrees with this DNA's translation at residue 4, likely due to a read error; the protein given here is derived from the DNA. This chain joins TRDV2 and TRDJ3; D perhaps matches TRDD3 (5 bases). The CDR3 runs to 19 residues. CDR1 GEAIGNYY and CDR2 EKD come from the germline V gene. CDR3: CACNTGGLRSSWDTRQMFF. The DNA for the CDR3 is TGTGCCTGTAACACGGGGGGGCTACGGAGCTCCTGGGACACCCGACAGATGTTTTTC.

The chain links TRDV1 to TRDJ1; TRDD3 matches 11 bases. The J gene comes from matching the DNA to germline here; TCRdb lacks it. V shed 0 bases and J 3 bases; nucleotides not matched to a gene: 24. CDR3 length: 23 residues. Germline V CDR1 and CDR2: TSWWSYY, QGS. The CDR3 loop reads CALGELCVLRPGGYRGVADKLIF. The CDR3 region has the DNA TGTGCTCTTGGGGAACTGTGTGTCCTACGCCCTGGGGGATACAGAGGAGTGGCCGATAAACTCATCTTT.

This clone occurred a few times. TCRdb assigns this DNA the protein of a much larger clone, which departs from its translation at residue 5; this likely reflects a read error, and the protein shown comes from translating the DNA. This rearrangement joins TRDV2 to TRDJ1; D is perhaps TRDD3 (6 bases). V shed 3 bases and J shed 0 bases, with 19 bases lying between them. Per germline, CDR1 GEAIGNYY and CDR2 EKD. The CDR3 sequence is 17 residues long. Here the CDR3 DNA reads TGTGCCTGTGACCTAGTACTGGGTCGCCCTTACACCGATAAACTCATCTTT. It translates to CACDLVLGRPYTDKLIF.

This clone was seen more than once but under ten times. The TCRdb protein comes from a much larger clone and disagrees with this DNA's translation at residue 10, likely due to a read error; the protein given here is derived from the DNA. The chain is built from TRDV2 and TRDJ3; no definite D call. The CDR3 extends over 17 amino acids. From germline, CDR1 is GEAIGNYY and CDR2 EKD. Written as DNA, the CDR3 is TGTGCCTGTGACACATCGCCCCCCTCCTGTGACACCCGACAGATGTTTTTC. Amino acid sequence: CACDTSPPSCDTRQMFF.

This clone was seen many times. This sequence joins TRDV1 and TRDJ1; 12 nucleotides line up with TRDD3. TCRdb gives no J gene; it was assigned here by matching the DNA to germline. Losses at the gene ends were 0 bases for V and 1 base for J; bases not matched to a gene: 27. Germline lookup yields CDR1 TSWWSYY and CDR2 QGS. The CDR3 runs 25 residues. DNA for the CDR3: TGTGCTCTTGGGGAACTAGAGTTCCCTTTTTCCTTCAACTACTGGGGGATACAGTGCACCGATAAACTCATCTTT. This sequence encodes CALGELEFPFSFNYWGIQCTDKLIF.

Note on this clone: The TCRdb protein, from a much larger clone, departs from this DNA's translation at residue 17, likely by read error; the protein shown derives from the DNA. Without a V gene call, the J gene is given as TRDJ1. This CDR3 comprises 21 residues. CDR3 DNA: TGTGCCTGTGACACTCTTCTTTCCCATTATACTGGCAGCCCGTACACCGAAAAACTCATCTTT. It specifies CACDTLLSHYTGSPYTEKLIF.

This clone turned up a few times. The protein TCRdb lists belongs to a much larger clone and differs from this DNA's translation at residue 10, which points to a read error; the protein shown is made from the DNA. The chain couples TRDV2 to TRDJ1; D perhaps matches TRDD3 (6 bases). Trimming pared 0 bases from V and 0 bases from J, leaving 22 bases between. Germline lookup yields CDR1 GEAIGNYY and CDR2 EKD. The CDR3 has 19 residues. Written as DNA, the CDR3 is TGTGCCTGTGACACCGTAGGGCGTACTAGGGGATTGCACACCGATAAACTCATCTTT. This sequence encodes CACDTVGRTRGLHTDKLIF.

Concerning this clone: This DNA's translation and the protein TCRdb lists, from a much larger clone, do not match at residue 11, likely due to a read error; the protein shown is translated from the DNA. The CDR3 DNA is TGTGCCTGTGACACGATGAAGCTGGGGGATCATCAACTCACCGATAAACTCATCTTT. Translation gives CACDTMKLGDHQLTDKLIF. V is TRDV2 and J is TRDJ1, with TRDD3 identical over 9 bases. Losses at the gene ends were 1 base for V and 1 base for J; bases not matched to a gene: 15. The CDR3 is 19 residues long. CDR1 and CDR2 from the germline V gene are GEAIGNYY and EKD.

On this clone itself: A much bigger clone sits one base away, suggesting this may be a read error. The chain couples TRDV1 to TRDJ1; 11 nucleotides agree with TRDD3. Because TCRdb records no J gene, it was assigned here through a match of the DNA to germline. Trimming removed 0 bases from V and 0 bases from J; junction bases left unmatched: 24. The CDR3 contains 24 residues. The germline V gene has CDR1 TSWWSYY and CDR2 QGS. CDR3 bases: TGTGCTCTTGGGGAACTTGGGCCTTCCTACGCCGGTGGTCTGGGGGATACCTACACCGATAAACTCATCTTT. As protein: CALGELGPSYAGGLGDTYTDKLIF.

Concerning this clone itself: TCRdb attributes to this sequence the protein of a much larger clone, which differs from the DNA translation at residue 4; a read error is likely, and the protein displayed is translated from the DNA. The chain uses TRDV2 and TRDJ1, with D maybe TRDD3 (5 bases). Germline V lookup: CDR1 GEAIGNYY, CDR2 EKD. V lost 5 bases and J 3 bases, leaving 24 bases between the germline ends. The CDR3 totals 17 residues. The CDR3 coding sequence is TGTGCCTGTGGCACTCTGAGTAAAGGGGAGGGTGCCGATAAACTCATCTTT. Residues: CACGTLSKGEGADKLIF.